The rows below give T cell receptor beta chains drawn from one sample of a study of OX40 agonist ivuxolimab in advanced cancers. Some clones are missing from TCRdb's copy, which holds only in-frame ones; the method was immunoSEQ multiplex PCR. The sample lists under 85,000 clones, around 87% seen once, with roughly 0.25% in the top ten. The sequences come from CD4+ or CD8+ T cells sorted from blood, collected in a trial of the OX40 agonist ivuxolimab. The source is an adult with an advanced solid tumor such as melanoma, head and neck, liver or kidney cancer. CDR3s include the opening cysteine and the closing phenylalanine or tryptophan. Each record gives: V gene, J gene, CDR3 protein.

TRBV7-9	TRBJ1-1	CASSFTGDTEAFF
TRBV7-2	TRBJ1-4	CASSDSPAAREKLFF
TRBV4-1	TRBJ1-5	CASSQDWAPDRGNNWGNQPQHF
TRBV5-1	TRBJ2-1	CASSSGLPGEQFF
TRBV5-1	TRBJ1-3	CASSAALSGNTIYF
TRBV27	TRBJ1-3	CASSLYKDDTIYF
TRBV28	TRBJ2-7	CASSLENLWGQGRNEQYF
TRBV6-1	TRBJ2-1	CASSEVGRYNEQFF
TRBV18	TRBJ2-3	CASSPGGSLADTQYF
TRBV4-1	TRBJ1-2	CASSHPTRGATYGYTF
TRBV7-2	TRBJ1-5	CASSRGARQGAWNQPQHF
TRBV18	TRBJ2-1	CASSPRASGTYNEQFF
TRBV10-3	TRBJ2-3	CAISEGDRGTDTQYF
TRBV7-2	TRBJ1-2	CASSRGQGLRYGYTF
TRBV6-5	TRBJ2-7	CASSGLGIGYEQYF
TRBV18	TRBJ2-7	CASLSGQVNEQYF
TRBV5-4	TRBJ2-1	CASSFGVRTLRGYNEQFF
TRBV6-1	TRBJ1-2	CASSEAALYGYTF
TRBV6-6	TRBJ2-3	CASSYSRGLSTDTQYF
TRBV6-5	TRBJ2-7	CASSRQGSSYEQYF
TRBV18	TRBJ1-1	CASSPPSRDTEAFF
TRBV14	TRBJ1-1	CASRLIKAERGTEAFF
TRBV29-1	TRBJ2-1	CSVAAQGNEQFF
TRBV6-6	TRBJ2-5	CASRGPGQGQETQYF
TRBV10-2	TRBJ1-4	CASSAWAGGEKLFF
TRBV6-5	TRBJ1-1	CASSYGGAGNTEAFF
TRBV19	TRBJ1-5	CASSIQPLSNQPQHF
TRBV2	TRBJ2-2	CASNSPQGAGTGELFF
TRBV9	TRBJ2-5	CASSATPISGQETQYF
TRBV2	TRBJ1-3	CASSELLGFGNTIYF
TRBV18	TRBJ2-2	CASSPELTGELFF
TRBV11-1	TRBJ2-3	CASSLAAHGTDTQYF